This T cell receptor (beta chain) was sequenced during a study of T cells in Graves' hyperthyroidism and ophthalmopathy. This clonotype was observed a handful of times. The germline V gene encodes CDR1 SGHTA and CDR2 FQGNSA. The CDR3 runs to 14 residues. The V end lost 4 bases, the J end lost 3 bases, and 12 bases lay between the germline ends. Amplified TCR beta CDR3 regions derived from RNA transcripts. The HTBI primer set drove a first-round RT-PCR of the TCR CDR3. TCRdb re-derived calls from the multiplex PCR reads in MiXCR, one entry per CDR3 protein. The sample records some 460,000 distinct CDR3 sequences, about a sixth being singletons.

The chain has TRBV7-2 and TRBJ1-2; D not certain. This clonotype was sampled from a woman aged 18-29 years with Graves' hyperthyroidism. Material for sequencing was blood. CDR3 DNA sequence: TGTGCCAGCAGCTCCCTTACAGTAGACTATGGCTACACCTTC. Residues: CASSSLTVDYGYTF.